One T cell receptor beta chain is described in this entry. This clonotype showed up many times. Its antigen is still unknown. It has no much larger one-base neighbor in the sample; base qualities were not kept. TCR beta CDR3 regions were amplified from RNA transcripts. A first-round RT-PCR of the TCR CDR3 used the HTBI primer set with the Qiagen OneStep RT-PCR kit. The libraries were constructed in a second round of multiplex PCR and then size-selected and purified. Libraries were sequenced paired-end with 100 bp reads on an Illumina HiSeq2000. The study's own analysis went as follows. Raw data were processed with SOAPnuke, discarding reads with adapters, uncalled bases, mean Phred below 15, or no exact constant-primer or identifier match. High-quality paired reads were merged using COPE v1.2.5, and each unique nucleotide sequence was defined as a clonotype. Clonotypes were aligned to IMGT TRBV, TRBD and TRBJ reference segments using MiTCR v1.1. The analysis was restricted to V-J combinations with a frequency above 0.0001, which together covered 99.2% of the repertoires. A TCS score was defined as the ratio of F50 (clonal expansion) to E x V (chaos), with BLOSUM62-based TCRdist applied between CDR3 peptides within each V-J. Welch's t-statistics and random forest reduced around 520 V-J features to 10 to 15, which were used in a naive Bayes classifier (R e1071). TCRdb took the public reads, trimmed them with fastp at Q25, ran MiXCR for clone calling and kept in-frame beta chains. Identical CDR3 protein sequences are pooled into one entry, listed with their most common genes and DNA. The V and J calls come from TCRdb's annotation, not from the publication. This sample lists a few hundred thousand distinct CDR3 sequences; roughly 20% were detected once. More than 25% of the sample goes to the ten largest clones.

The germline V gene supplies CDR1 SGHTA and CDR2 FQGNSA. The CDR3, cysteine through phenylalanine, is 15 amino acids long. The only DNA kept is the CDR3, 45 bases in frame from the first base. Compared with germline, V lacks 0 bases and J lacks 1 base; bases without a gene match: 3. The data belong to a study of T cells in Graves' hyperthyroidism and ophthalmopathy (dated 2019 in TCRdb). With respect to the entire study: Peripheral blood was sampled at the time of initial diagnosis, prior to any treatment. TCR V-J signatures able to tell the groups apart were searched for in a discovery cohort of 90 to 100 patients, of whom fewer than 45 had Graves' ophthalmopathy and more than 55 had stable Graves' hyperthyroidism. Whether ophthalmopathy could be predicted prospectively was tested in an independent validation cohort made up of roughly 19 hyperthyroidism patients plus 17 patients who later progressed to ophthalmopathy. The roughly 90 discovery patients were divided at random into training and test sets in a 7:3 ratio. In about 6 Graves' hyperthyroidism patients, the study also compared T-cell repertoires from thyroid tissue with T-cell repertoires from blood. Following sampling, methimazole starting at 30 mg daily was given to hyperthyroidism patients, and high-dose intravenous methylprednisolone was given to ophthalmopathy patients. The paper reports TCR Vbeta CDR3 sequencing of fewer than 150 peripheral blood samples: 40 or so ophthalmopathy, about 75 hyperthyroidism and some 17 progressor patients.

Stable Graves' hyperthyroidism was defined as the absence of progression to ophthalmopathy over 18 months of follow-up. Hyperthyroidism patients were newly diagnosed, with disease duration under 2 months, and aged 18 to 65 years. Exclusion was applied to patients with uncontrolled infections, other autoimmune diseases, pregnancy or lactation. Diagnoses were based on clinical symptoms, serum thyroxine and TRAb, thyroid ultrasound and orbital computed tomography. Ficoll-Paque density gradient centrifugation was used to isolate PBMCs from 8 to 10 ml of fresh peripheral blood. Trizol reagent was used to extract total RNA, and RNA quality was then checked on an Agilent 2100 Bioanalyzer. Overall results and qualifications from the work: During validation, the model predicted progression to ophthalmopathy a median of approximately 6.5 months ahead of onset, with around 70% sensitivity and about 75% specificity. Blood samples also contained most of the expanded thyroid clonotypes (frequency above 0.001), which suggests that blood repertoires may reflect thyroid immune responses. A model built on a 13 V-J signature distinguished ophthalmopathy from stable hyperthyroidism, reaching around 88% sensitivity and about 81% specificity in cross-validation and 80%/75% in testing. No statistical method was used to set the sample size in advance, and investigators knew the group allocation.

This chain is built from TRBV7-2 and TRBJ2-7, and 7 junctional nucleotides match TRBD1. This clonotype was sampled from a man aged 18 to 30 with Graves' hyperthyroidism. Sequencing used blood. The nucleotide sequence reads TGTGCCAGCAGCTTAGCCACAGGGGCATCCTACGAGCAGTACTTC. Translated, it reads CASSLATGASYEQYF.